One and the same sample provided the 7 T cell receptor beta chains below, sequenced in a study of human T cells and chemical hapten exposure. TCRdb ran MiXCR on the RACE reads and lists one entry per CDR3 protein. In the table there are tens of thousands of distinct CDR3 sequences, approximately 10% of which are singletons. Noted time point: patch test 1, 2 weeks after DPC sensitization. Described treatment: therapeutic diphenylcyclopropenone sensitization with weekly scalp DPC. Material: whole blood, obtained in connection with sensitization to the hapten diphenylcyclopropenone (DPC). The receptors originated from a woman aged 50 to 65 with alopecia areata. Some clones in this sample may be carry-over from other donors' samples.

There are many counts of this clonotype. The V gene is TRBV5-5, the J gene TRBJ2-1, with 9 positions matching TRBD2. The V segment lost 5 bases and the J segment 8 bases; nucleotides outside the gene matches: 8. The germline CDR1 and CDR2 sequences are SGHKS and YYEKEE (reference sequence). This CDR3 is 14 amino acids long. This CDR3 reads CASRSLAGGDEQFF. CDR3 sequence (DNA): TGTGCCAGCAGATCTCTCGCGGGAGGGGATGAGCAGTTCTTC.

The V and J genes are TRBV9 and TRBJ2-1, with D possibly TRBD2 on 7 matching bases. Germline V gene data show CDR1 as SGDLS and CDR2 as YYNGEE. The CDR3 spans 15 residues. With 4 bases removed from V and 6 bases from J, the gap between germline ends came to 17 bases. DNA for the CDR3: TGTGCCAGCAGCCCTTTTTTGGGGGGGCCCAATGAGCAGTTCTTC. Translated: CASSPFLGGPNEQFF.

This clonotype was counted at least ten times. The CDR3 coding sequence is TGCAGTGCCCCGGGACTAGCGGGGCCGAACACCGGGGAGCTGTTTTTT. Its protein is CSAPGLAGPNTGELFF. The chain links TRBV20-1 to TRBJ2-2; 13 positions agree with TRBD2. The CDR3 has 16 residues. The germline CDR1 and CDR2 sequences are DFQATT and SNEGSKA (reference sequence). J gave up 0 bases and V 6 bases, and 4 bases lay outside the gene matches.

The table lists this clonotype with a few counts. The chain uses TRBV2 and TRBJ2-5; D is possibly TRBD1 or TRBD2 (5 bases each). V gave up 0 bases and J gave up 5 bases, with 10 bases separating them. In germline, CDR1 is SNHLY, CDR2 FYNNEI. The CDR3 length is 14 residues. In DNA, the CDR3 is TGTGCCAGCAGTGAAGCGCTGGGGGTGGAGACCCAGTACTTC. Translation gives CASSEALGVETQYF.

This clonotype was seen only a few times. The J gene is TRBJ1-5, the V gene TRBV2; maybe TRBD1 (5 bases). Deletions cut 7 bases from V and 0 bases from J, with 10 bases between. The CDR3 runs to 14 residues. Germline V gene lookup returns CDR1 SNHLY and CDR2 FYNNEI. CDR3: CASNTGYSNQPQHF. Here the CDR3 DNA reads TGTGCCAGCAATACAGGATATAGCAATCAGCCCCAGCATTTT.

This clonotype was counted a few times. The CDR3 sequence: CASSRDRGTPGYTF. The DNA for the CDR3 is TGTGCCAGCAGTCGGGACAGGGGGACGCCTGGCTACACCTTC. The rearrangement links TRBV27 to TRBJ1-2, with 11 bases matching TRBD1. Losses at the gene ends were 5 bases for V and 7 bases for J; bases not matched to a gene: 6. Germline values: CDR1 MNHEY, CDR2 SMNVEV (reference sequence). The CDR3 extends over 14 amino acids.

V gene TRBV7-3 combines with J gene TRBJ2-7, with D perhaps TRBD2 (6 bases). Between the trimmed V and J ends, which lost 5 bases and 2 bases, there was a span of 16 bases. The CDR3 totals 15 residues. Germline V gene data show CDR1 as SGHTA and CDR2 as FQGTGA. CDR3 coding DNA: TGTGCCAGCAGCCGGGGGACGGACGGAACCTACGAGCAGTACTTC. Translation gives CASSRGTDGTYEQYF.